This passage covers 17 T cell receptor beta chains from one sample sequenced in a study of blood T cell repertoires in COVID-19. Profiled with immunoSEQ multiplex PCR; TCRdb holds only in-frame clones, not every one. Here the sample spans 150,000 to 200,000 clones, approximately 82% being singletons. Material: PBMCs or T cells enriched from blood (not recorded which). The receptors originated from a woman between 45 and 65 years old who had recovered from COVID-19.

This chain uses TRBV4-3 with TRBJ2-1, with 11 bases that match TRBD2. Germline assignment: CDR1 LGHNA and CDR2 YSLEER. The length of the CDR3 is 15 residues. Trimming removed 0 bases from V and 13 bases from J; junction bases left unmatched: 8. CDR3 sequence (DNA): TGCGCCAGCAGCCAAGATGATCTAGCGGGAGGTCTTCAGTTCTTC. Translation: CASSQDDLAGGLQFF.

V is TRBV7-2 and J is TRBJ2-3; possible D gene TRBD2, 6 bases. V was clipped by 2 bases and J by 4 bases, with 10 bases between them. CDR3 size: 14 residues. Germline V CDR1 and CDR2: SGHTA, FQGNSA. The CDR3 DNA reads TGTGCCAGCAGCTTAACGGGAGCGTCAGATACGCAGTATTTT. As protein: CASSLTGASDTQYF. Combining the CDR3 with reference TRBV7-2 and TRBJ2-3 gives the whole variable domain GAGVSQSPSNKVTEKGKDVELRCDPISGHTALYWYRQSLGQGLEFLIYFQGNSAPDKSGLPSDRFSAERTGGSVSTLTIQRTQQEDSAVYLCASSLTGASDTQYFGPGTRLTVL.

This chain joins TRBV18 and TRBJ1-2; D possibly corresponds to TRBD1 (5 bases). V dropped 3 bases and J dropped 5 bases, with 16 bases sitting between them. Per the germline V gene, CDR1 is KGHSH and CDR2 is LQKENI. This CDR3 region has 15 residues. CDR3 coding DNA: TGTGCCAGCTCACCTTCCTTGGGGGGGGAGTATGGCTACACCTTC. This encodes CASSPSLGGEYGYTF.

This sequence joins TRBV14 and TRBJ1-1; 10 nucleotides align to TRBD1. Germline trimming cut 4 bases from V and 10 bases from J; bases unmatched to any gene: 6. This CDR3 is 13 amino acids long. Looked up from germline, CDR1 is SGHDN and CDR2 is FVKESK. CDR3 sequence: CASSRDRGRGAFF. In DNA form, the CDR3 reads TGTGCCAGCAGCCGAGACAGGGGGCGAGGAGCTTTCTTT.

This clone was counted a single time. This chain links TRBV19 with TRBJ1-1; 10 bases match TRBD1. V was clipped by 6 bases and J by 4 bases; unmatched bases: 5. The germline V gene encodes CDR1 LNHDA and CDR2 SQIVND (reference sequence). CDR3 length equals 14 residues. The CDR3 reads CASRTGGRGTEAFF. The CDR3 DNA follows: TGTGCCAGTAGGACAGGGGGCCGGGGCACTGAAGCTTTCTTT. Full variable domain (rest looked up from reference TRBV19 and TRBJ1-1): DGGITQSPKYLFRKEGQNVTLSCEQNLNHDAMYWYRQDPGQGLRLIYYSQIVNDFQKGDIAEGYSVSREKKESFPLTVTSAQKNPTAFYLCASRTGGRGTEAFFGQGTRLTVV.

The sample holds one count of this clone. V and J are TRBV10-1 and TRBJ1-6, with D maybe TRBD1 (6 bases). V was pared by 6 bases and J by 6 bases, with 12 bases between. Germline loops: CDR1 WNHNN, CDR2 SYGVQD (reference sequence). This CDR3 comprises 14 residues. The CDR3 spells CASSNGQFNSPLHF. The CDR3 nucleotides read TGCGCCAGCAGCAACGGACAGTTTAATTCACCCCTCCACTTT.

This chain links TRBV7-9 with TRBJ1-2; D is possibly TRBD1 (6 bases). The V end lost 10 bases, the J end lost 0 bases, and 9 bases lay between the germline ends. The CDR3 runs 12 residues. CDR1 is SEHNR, CDR2 FQNEAQ, per germline (reference sequence). The CDR3 DNA sequence: TGTGCCATAGGACAGTCTAACTATGGCTACACCTTC. It is translated as CAIGQSNYGYTF.

The chain links TRBV5-1 to TRBJ2-3; 7 nucleotides agree with TRBD2. CDR3 size: 14 residues. Germline loops: CDR1 SGHRS, CDR2 YFSETQ. V lost 4 bases and J lost 4; bases outside the gene matches: 6. CDR3 in DNA: TGCGCCAGCAGCGGACTAGTAGGGGCAGATACGCAGTATTTT. Residues: CASSGLVGADTQYF. Drawing the rest from reference TRBV5-1 and TRBJ2-3, the complete variable domain is KAGVTQTPRYLIKTRGQQVTLSCSPISGHRSVSWYQQTPGQGLQFLFEYFSETQRNKGNFPGRFSGRQFSNSRSEMNVSTLELGDSALYLCASSGLVGADTQYFGPGTRLTVL.

This clone was detected only once. This sequence joins TRBV5-1 and TRBJ2-1; 11 bases are shared with TRBD2. The CDR3 totals 16 residues. Per germline, CDR1 SGHRS and CDR2 YFSETQ. J was trimmed by 6 bases and V by 4 bases; bases with no gene match: 9. CDR3 DNA: TGCGCCAGCAGCAGGGGACTAGCGGCCCTTGGCAATGAGCAGTTCTTC. This encodes CASSRGLAALGNEQFF.

The gene calls are TRBV6-5 and TRBJ1-5; D is unclear. This CDR3 spans 16 amino acids. Germline assignment: CDR1 MNHEY and CDR2 SVGAGI. V shed 0 bases and J shed 4 bases, with 13 bases lying between them. CDR3 DNA: TGTGCCAGCAGTTACTCGACGGCAGGCCTTAATCAGCCCCAGCATTTT. Translation gives CASSYSTAGLNQPQHF.

This clone showed up just once. The V and J genes are TRBV19 and TRBJ1-3, with D perhaps matching TRBD1 (5 bases). The V end was cut by 9 bases, the J end by 4 bases, with 19 bases between. The CDR3 totals 15 residues. CDR1 and CDR2 (germline): LNHDA, SQIVND (reference sequence). CDR3 DNA sequence: TGTGCCAGCAGATCCGGAGGGACCCGGGGAAACACCATATATTTT. It codes for CASRSGGTRGNTIYF.

The V and J genes are TRBV27 and TRBJ1-3; TRBD1 agrees at 8 bases. Germline V gene lookup returns CDR1 MNHEY and CDR2 SMNVEV (reference sequence). The V gene end was trimmed by 2 bases and the J gene end by 4 bases; junction bases not matched to a gene: 4. The CDR3 is made up of 15 amino acids. The DNA for the CDR3 is TGTGCCAGCAGTTTAACGACAGGGGTCGGAAACACCATATATTTT. Residues: CASSLTTGVGNTIYF.

The chain combines TRBV7-6 with TRBJ1-1, with D possibly matching TRBD1 (5 bases). The CDR3 length is 15 residues. The germline V gene encodes CDR1 SGHVS and CDR2 FNYEAQ. Trimming removed 4 bases from V and 0 bases from J, with 12 bases in between. The CDR3 DNA reads TGTGCCAGCAGCTCAGCAACGACAGTGAACACTGAAGCTTTCTTT. This gives the protein CASSSATTVNTEAFF. Filled out from reference TRBV7-6 and TRBJ1-1, the complete variable domain reads GAGVSQSPRYKVTKRGQDVALRCDPISGHVSLYWYRQALGQGPEFLTYFNYEAQQDKSGLPNDRFSAERPEGSISTLTIQRTEQRDSAMYRCASSSATTVNTEAFFGQGTRLTVV.

In this sample, this clone turned up a few times. This rearrangement joins TRBV7-2 to TRBJ2-5; TRBD2 aligns across 14 bases. Germline CDR1 is SGHTA and CDR2 is FQGNSA. The CDR3 totals 17 residues. Trimming cost V 7 bases and J 5 bases; bases outside gene matches: 12. The CDR3 region has the DNA TGTGCCAGCACCCCTAACCGACTAGCGGGGGGGCTGGAGACCCAGTACTTC. Protein product: CASTPNRLAGGLETQYF.

V is TRBV27 and J is TRBJ1-5; D gene ambiguous. Germline CDR1 and CDR2: MNHEY and SMNVEV (reference sequence). V gave up 3 bases and J gave up 3 bases, with 9 bases separating them. CDR3 size: 14 residues. CDR3 amino acids: CASSFGQNNQPQHF. CDR3 in DNA: TGTGCCAGCAGTTTTGGGCAAAACAATCAGCCCCAGCATTTT.

The chain is built from TRBV28 and TRBJ1-4; 8 nucleotides line up with TRBD1. The V gene end was trimmed by 7 bases and the J gene end by 0 bases; junction bases not matched to a gene: 10. The CDR3 sequence is 17 residues long. Germline CDR1 reads MDHEN; CDR2 reads SYDVKM. This chain's CDR3 is CASKRQGSGATNEKLFF. The CDR3 bases are TGTGCCAGCAAAAGACAGGGGAGTGGGGCAACTAATGAAAAACTGTTTTTT. Full variable domain (rest looked up from reference TRBV28 and TRBJ1-4): DVKVTQSSRYLVKRTGEKVFLECVQDMDHENMFWYRQDPGLGLRLIYFSYDVKMKEKGDIPEGYSVSREKKERFSLILESASTNQTSMYLCASKRQGSGATNEKLFFGSGTQLSVL.

Only a few counts were recorded for this clone. This chain connects TRBV30 to TRBJ1-2; TRBD1 is a possible D gene (6 bases). The CDR3 spans 14 residues. V lost 1 base, J lost 2 bases, and 11 bases lay in between. The germline V gene encodes CDR1 GTSNPN and CDR2 SVGIG (reference sequence). The CDR3: CAWSAGTNNYGYTF. Here the CDR3 DNA reads TGTGCCTGGAGTGCCGGGACAAACAACTATGGCTACACCTTC.